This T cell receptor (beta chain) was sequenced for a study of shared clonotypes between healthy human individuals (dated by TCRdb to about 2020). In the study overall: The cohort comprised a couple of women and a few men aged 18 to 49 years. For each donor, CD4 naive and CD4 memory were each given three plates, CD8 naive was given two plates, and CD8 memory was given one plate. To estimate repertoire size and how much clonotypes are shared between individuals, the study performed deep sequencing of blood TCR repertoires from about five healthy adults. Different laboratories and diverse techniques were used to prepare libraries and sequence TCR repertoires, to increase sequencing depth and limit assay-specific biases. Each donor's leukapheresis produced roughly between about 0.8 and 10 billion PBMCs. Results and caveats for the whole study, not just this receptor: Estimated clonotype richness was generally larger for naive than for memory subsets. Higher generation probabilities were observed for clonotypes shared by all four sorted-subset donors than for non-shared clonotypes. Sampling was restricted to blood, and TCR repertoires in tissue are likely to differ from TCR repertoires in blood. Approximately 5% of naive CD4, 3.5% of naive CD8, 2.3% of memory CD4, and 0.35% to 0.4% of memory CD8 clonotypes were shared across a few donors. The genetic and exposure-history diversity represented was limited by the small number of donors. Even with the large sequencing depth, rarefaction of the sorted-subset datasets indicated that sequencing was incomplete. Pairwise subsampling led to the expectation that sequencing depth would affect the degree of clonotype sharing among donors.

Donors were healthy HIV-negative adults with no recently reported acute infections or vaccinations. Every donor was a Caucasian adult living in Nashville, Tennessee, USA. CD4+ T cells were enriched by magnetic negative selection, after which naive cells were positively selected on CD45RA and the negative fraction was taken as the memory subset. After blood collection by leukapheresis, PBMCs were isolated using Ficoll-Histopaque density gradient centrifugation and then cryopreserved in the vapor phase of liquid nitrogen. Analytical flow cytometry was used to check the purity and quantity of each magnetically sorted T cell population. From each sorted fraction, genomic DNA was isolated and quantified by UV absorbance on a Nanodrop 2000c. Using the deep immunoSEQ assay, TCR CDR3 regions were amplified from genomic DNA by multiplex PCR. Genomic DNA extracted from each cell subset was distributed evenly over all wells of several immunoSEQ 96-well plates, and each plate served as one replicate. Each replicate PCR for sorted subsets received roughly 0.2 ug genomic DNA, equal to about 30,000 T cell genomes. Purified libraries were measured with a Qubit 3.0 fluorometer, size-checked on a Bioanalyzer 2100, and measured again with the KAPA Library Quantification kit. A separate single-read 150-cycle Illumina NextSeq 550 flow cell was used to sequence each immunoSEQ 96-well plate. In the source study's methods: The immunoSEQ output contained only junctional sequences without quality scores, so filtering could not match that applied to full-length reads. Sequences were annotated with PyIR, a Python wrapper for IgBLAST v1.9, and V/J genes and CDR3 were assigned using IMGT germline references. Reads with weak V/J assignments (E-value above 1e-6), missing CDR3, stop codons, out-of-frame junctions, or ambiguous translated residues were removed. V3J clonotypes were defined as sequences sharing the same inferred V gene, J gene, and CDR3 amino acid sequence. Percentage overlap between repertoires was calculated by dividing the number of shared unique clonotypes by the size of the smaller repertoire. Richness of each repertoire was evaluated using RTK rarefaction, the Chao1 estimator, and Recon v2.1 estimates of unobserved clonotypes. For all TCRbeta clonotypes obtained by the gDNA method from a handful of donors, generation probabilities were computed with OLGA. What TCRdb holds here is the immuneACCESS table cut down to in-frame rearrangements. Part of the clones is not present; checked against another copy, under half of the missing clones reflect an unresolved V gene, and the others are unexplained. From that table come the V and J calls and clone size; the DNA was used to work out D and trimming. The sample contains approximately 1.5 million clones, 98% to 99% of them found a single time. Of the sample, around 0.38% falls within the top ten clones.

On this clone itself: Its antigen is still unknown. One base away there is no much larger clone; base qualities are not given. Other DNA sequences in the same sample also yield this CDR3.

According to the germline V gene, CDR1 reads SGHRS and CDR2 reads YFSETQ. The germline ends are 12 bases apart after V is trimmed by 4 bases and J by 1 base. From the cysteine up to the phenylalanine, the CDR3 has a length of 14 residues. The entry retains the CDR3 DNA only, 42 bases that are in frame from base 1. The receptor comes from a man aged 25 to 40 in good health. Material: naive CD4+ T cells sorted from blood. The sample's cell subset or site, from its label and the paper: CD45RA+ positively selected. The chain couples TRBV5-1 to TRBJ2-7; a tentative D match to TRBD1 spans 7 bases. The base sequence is TGCGCCAGCAGCCGGGGGACAGAGTCCTACGAGCAGTACTTC. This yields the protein CASSRGTESYEQYF.